The following is a TCR beta chain sequence with its context. The count of this clonotype is one. Its cognate antigen has yet to be identified. One base away there is no much larger clone; base qualities are not given. A single read is weak support. This sample is part of a study of CD8 T cells in Susac syndrome (dated by TCRdb to between 2017 and 2020). For the study in its entirety: The study used repertoire sequencing to test whether antigen drove CD8+ T cell activation and differentiation in Susac syndrome.

RNA was extracted using the RNeasy kit, and roughly 0.45 to 1 microgram was reverse transcribed with random hexamers. TCR beta CDR3 regions were amplified with the immunoSEQ multiplex PCR assay covering 54 Vbeta and 13 Jbeta segments. PCR amplification bias was corrected using a synthetic template baseline for primer optimization and computational correction. Under the source paper's analysis protocol: Reads were annotated to V, D and J genes according to IMGT and were analyzed with immunoSEQ Analyzer, with only productive sequences retained. To calculate clonality, Shannon entropy was normalized by log2 of the number of productive unique sequences and then subtracted from one. For each patient and control, public and private clones were evaluated within the 100 most prevalent clones. Susac-specific clones were defined as absent from healthy and MS cohorts, about 1,000 published viral clones and other ImmuneACCESS disease sequences. In-frame beta chains were kept once TCRdb had trimmed the public reads at Q25 with fastp and called clones with MiXCR. Under each unique CDR3 protein, matching rows form one entry showing the most common genes and DNA. The V and J calls follow TCRdb's processing rather than the paper's. For this sample the table gives 150,000 or so distinct CDR3 sequences, of which around 90% were detected only once. The ten top clones hold approximately 0.082% of the sample.

The CDR3, cysteine through phenylalanine, is 12 amino acids long. Only CDR3 DNA remains: 36 bases, in frame from the first base. Sequences LGHDT (CDR1) and YNNKEL (CDR2) are obtained from the germline V gene (reference sequence). Trimming costs V 4 bases and J 9 bases, and their ends lie 12 bases apart. The research as a whole found: The number of individuals in the TCR sequencing and HLA analysis was recognized as being relatively small.

Peripheral blood CD8+ and CD4+ T cells from healthy donors, Susac syndrome patients and multiple sclerosis patients were profiled by high-throughput TCR beta sequencing. Healthy donors were included as age- and sex-matched controls. Bulk CD8+ and CD4+ T cells were purified by magnetic negative isolation, while CD8+ TEMRA cells were enriched using FACS. Blood was collected in EDTA tubes and processed within 24 hours, with PBMCs isolated through density gradient centrifugation. PBMCs intended for TCR sequencing were cryopreserved in liquid nitrogen and were subsequently thawed in a 37 degrees C water bath. The sorted or isolated CD4+, CD8+ and CD8+ TEMRA cells had a purity of 90% or higher.

The sequencing sample was made of CD4+ T cells from PBMCs. This sequence originates from a human donor in good health. Here the chain combines TRBV3-1 and TRBJ1-1; the D segment cannot be called with confidence. The nucleotide sequence is TGTGCCAGCAGCCCCCCGAGGGAGAAAGCTTTCTTT. It specifies CASSPPREKAFF. Outside the CDR3, residues come from the reference TRBV3-1 and TRBJ1-1 proteins, so the full variable domain is: DTAVSQTPKYLVTQMGNDKSIKCEQNLGHDTMYWYKQDSKKFLKIMFSYNNKELIINETVPNRFSPKSPDKAHLNLHINSLELGDSAVYFCASSPPREKAFFGQGTRLTVV.